The 31 T cell receptor beta chains presented below share a single source sample, sequenced in a study of T cell responses to AZD1222 COVID-19 vaccine. Sequencing was performed with immunoSEQ multiplex PCR; in TCRdb, only in-frame clones are kept and a portion is missing. The table includes under 85,000 clones, approximately 90% detected once. The sequenced sample was peripheral blood, obtained on day 0 of AZD1222 vaccination. Every receptor here comes from an adult in good health.

This chain connects TRBV13 to TRBJ1-1; D not resolved. This CDR3 spans 15 amino acids. V was shortened by 1 base and J by 0 bases, with 9 bases between the two germline ends. The V gene's germline CDR1 is PRHDT and CDR2 FYEKMQ (reference sequence). CDR3 nucleotides: TGTGCCAGCAGCTTAGCGGGGAATATGAACACTGAAGCTTTCTTT. Protein sequence: CASSLAGNMNTEAFF.

This rearrangement joins TRBV5-1 to TRBJ2-1; 13 bases line up with TRBD2. This CDR3 has 15 amino acids. CDR1 is SGHRS, CDR2 YFSETQ, per germline. Germline trimming cut 4 bases from V and 7 bases from J; bases unmatched to any gene: 5. CDR3 sequence reads: CASSPGLAGVNEQFF. CDR3 nucleotides: TGCGCCAGCAGCCCCGGACTAGCGGGAGTTAATGAGCAGTTCTTC.

This chain connects TRBV6-5 to TRBJ2-2; TRBD2 might be the D (5 bases). This CDR3 is 14 amino acids long. The germline CDR1 and CDR2 sequences are MNHEY and SVGAGI. Trimming stripped 9 bases from V and 5 bases from J, with 16 bases between. CDR3 residues: CASYKDSLTGELFF. The CDR3 DNA reads TGTGCCAGTTACAAGGACTCACTTACCGGGGAGCTGTTTTTT.

In its sample, this clone was seen once. The gene calls are TRBV6-5 and TRBJ2-7; 7 nucleotides agree with TRBD2. The CDR3 loop spans 13 amino acids. The trim removed 5 bases at V and 6 bases at J, leaving 7 bases unmatched. Germline CDR1 and CDR2: MNHEY and SVGAGI. The CDR3 DNA sequence: TGTGCCAGCAGTCGGGTCGGGGGGAGCGAGCAGTACTTC. The encoded protein is CASSRVGGSEQYF.

The rearrangement links TRBV28 to TRBJ1-4, with unresolved D. The CDR3 loop spans 12 amino acids. From germline, CDR1 is MDHEN and CDR2 SYDVKM. Trimming pared 6 bases from V and 6 bases from J, leaving 8 bases between. CDR3 in DNA: TGTGCCAGCAGGCAGTTTCATGAAAAACTGTTTTTT. As protein: CASRQFHEKLFF.

This clone was seen just once. This rearrangement joins TRBV9 to TRBJ2-1; no reliable D call. Trimming took off 2 bases at V and 0 bases at J, with 6 bases between the two ends. Germline CDR1 SGDLS, CDR2 YYNGEE. The CDR3 is 14 amino acids. CDR3 nucleotide sequence: TGTGCCAGCAGCGTTTCGAACTCCTACAATGAGCAGTTCTTC. This gives the protein CASSVSNSYNEQFF.

The chain couples TRBV6-5 to TRBJ1-1; D is uncertain. The V gene's germline CDR1 is MNHEY and CDR2 SVGAGI. Trimming removed 5 bases at V and 1 base at J, with 8 bases between. This CDR3 contains 13 residues. For the CDR3, the DNA is TGTGCCAGCAGTCTCCGACAGAACACTGAAGCTTTCTTT. Amino acid sequence: CASSLRQNTEAFF.

This clone was seen only once. The rearrangement links TRBV3-1 (or the pseudogene TRBV3-2) to TRBJ2-7; a weak D match, TRBD1 (5 bases). Germline values: CDR1 LGHDT, CDR2 YNNKEL (reference sequence). The CDR3 totals 15 residues. Trimming took 2 bases from V and 3 from J, leaving 14 bases between them. The DNA for the CDR3 is TGTGCCAGCAGCCAAATACGACAGAACCTCTACGAGCAGTACTTC. It specifies CASSQIRQNLYEQYF.

This chain connects TRBV6-1 to TRBJ1-2; 8 nucleotides match TRBD1. Trimming cost V 1 base and J 1 base; bases outside gene matches: 11. Germline V gene sequence: CDR1 MNHNS, CDR2 SASEGT. CDR3 length equals 18 residues. CDR3 in amino acids: CASSEDLGQGIFNYGYTF. CDR3 nucleotide sequence: TGTGCCAGCAGTGAAGACCTAGGACAGGGAATCTTTAACTATGGCTACACCTTC.

The V and J genes are TRBV24-1 and TRBJ1-2; D is undetermined. Deletions cut 7 bases from V and 4 bases from J, with 12 bases between. The CDR3 covers 13 residues. Germline V lookup: CDR1 KGHDR, CDR2 SFDVKD. The CDR3 loop is CATSAGGGYGYTF. CDR3 DNA: TGTGCCACCAGCGCGGGAGGCGGCTATGGCTACACCTTC.

In regard to this clone: This sample includes further DNA sequences coding for the same CDR3. The chain uses TRBV6-5 and TRBJ1-2, with TRBD1 matching over 11 bases. Germline CDR1 is MNHEY and CDR2 is SVGAGI. The CDR3 spans 16 residues. The J segment lost 4 bases and the V segment lost 0 bases, leaving 4 bases of the junction unmatched. This CDR3 reads CASSYSRTGGGYGYTF. DNA for the CDR3: TGTGCCAGCAGTTACTCCCGGACAGGGGGCGGCTATGGCTACACCTTC.

This rearrangement joins TRBV2 to TRBJ1-5; TRBD1 aligns across 7 bases. The ends lost 5 bases at V and 3 bases at J; junction bases unmatched: 7. The CDR3 runs to 15 residues. Germline CDR1 SNHLY, CDR2 FYNNEI. CDR3 DNA sequence: TGTGCCAGCAGTTTAGACAGGGCCGACAATCAGCCCCAGCATTTT. Translating gives CASSLDRADNQPQHF.

The chain couples TRBV28 to TRBJ1-5; D is ambiguous. Germline assignment: CDR1 MDHEN and CDR2 SYDVKM. The CDR3 has 17 amino acids. V lost 8 bases and J 15 bases, leaving 35 bases between the germline ends. The CDR3 is CASSSGASGRERGVGHF. DNA for the CDR3: TGTGCCAGCTCTTCTGGTGCATCGGGGAGGGAAAGAGGAGTGGGGCATTTT.

The J gene is TRBJ1-2, the V gene TRBV7-9; unclear D gene. CDR1 and CDR2 from the germline V gene are SEHNR and FQNEAQ (reference sequence). This CDR3 is 13 amino acids long. V lost 1 base and J 6 bases, leaving 9 bases between the germline ends. CDR3 in DNA: TGTGCCAGCAGCTTAGGAGGAGGGAATGGCTACACCTTC. Amino acids: CASSLGGGNGYTF. Together with reference TRBV7-9 and TRBJ1-2, the CDR3 gives the full variable domain: DTGVSQNPRHKITKRGQNVTFRCDPISEHNRLYWYRQTLGQGPEFLTYFQNEAQLEKSRLLSDRFSAERPKGSFSTLEIQRTEQGDSAMYLCASSLGGGNGYTFGSGTRLTVV.

The chain uses TRBV19 and TRBJ1-4; 9 nucleotides align to TRBD1. Germline V gives CDR1 LNHDA, CDR2 SQIVND (reference sequence). The CDR3 consists of 16 residues. V lost 3 bases and J lost 4; bases outside the gene matches: 6. CDR3 sequence (DNA): TGTGCCAGTAGTATCAGCGACAGGGGGTTTAATGAAAAACTGTTTTTT. This gives the protein CASSISDRGFNEKLFF.

The chain has TRBV5-8 and TRBJ1-2, with 7 nucleotides matching TRBD1. Germline V CDR1 and CDR2: SGHTS, YDEGEE. The length of the CDR3 is 14 residues. V dropped 1 base and J dropped 7; count of bases not matched to a gene: 7. The CDR3 region is CASSLYNRGTGYTF. The CDR3 nucleotides are TGTGCCAGCAGCTTGTACAACAGGGGAACTGGCTACACCTTC.

This clone was observed a handful of times. The rearrangement joins TRBV19 to TRBJ1-5, with 8 bases identical to TRBD1. The ends lost 5 bases at V and 6 bases at J; junction bases unmatched: 9. CDR3 length equals 15 residues. CDR1 LNHDA and CDR2 SQIVND come from the germline V gene (reference sequence). CDR3 sequence reads: CASSVSQGAIQPQHF. CDR3 nucleotides: TGTGCCAGTAGTGTGAGTCAGGGGGCTATTCAGCCCCAGCATTTT.

The CDR3 spells CASSQGSGQGGEKLFF. DNA of the CDR3: TGTGCCAGCAGCCAAGGTTCTGGGCAGGGGGGTGAAAAACTGTTTTTT. The chain joins TRBV3-1 (or the pseudogene TRBV3-2) to TRBJ1-4; the match to TRBD1 covers 7 bases. The CDR3 spans 16 residues. V was clipped by 1 base and J by 7 bases; unmatched bases: 9. The germline V gene has CDR1 LGHDT and CDR2 YNNKEL (reference sequence).

The chain uses TRBV3-1 (or the pseudogene TRBV3-2) and TRBJ2-5, with a possible D match to TRBD2 (6 bases). Germline CDR1 is LGHDT and CDR2 is YNNKEL (reference sequence). Trimming pared 1 base from V and 5 bases from J, leaving 17 bases between. The CDR3 length is 16 residues. The CDR3 is CASSQVLGGWGETQYF. The CDR3 nucleotides are TGTGCCAGCAGCCAAGTTCTCGGGGGATGGGGGGAGACCCAGTACTTC.

The gene calls are TRBV3-1 (or the pseudogene TRBV3-2) and TRBJ1-4, with unresolved D. The ends were cut back, 6 bases at V and 8 bases at J, with 13 bases in the middle. From germline, CDR1 is LGHDT and CDR2 YNNKEL (reference sequence). This CDR3 is built from 13 residues. The CDR3 region is CASSPPVGEKLFF. The CDR3 DNA is TGTGCCAGCAGTCCGCCGGTGGGGGAAAAACTGTTTTTT.

The chain joins TRBV15 to TRBJ1-4; D remains unclear. Trimming took 3 bases from V and 0 from J, leaving 8 bases between them. Germline lookup yields CDR1 LNHNV and CDR2 YYDKDF (reference sequence). This CDR3 contains 15 residues. The CDR3 sequence is CATSRRWATNEKLFF. For the CDR3, the DNA is TGTGCCACCAGCAGGAGGTGGGCAACTAATGAAAAACTGTTTTTT.

The chain combines TRBV11-3 with TRBJ1-6, with D maybe TRBD1 (5 bases). Trimming cost V 3 bases and J 6 bases, with 6 bases left between them. In germline, CDR1 is SGHNT, CDR2 YENEEA. This CDR3 contains 13 residues. This chain's CDR3 is CASSFGGNSPLHF. For the CDR3, the DNA is TGTGCCAGCAGCTTCGGGGGTAATTCACCCCTCCACTTT.

V is TRBV19 and J is TRBJ2-7; TRBD1 is a possible D gene (6 bases). This CDR3 has 17 amino acids. CDR1 LNHDA and CDR2 SQIVND come from the germline V gene (reference sequence). V shed 5 bases and J shed 3 bases, with 23 bases lying between them. The CDR3 DNA is TGTGCCAGTAGTTTACAGGGTCCCTCAGAGATATACTACGAGCAGTACTTC. It codes for CASSLQGPSEIYYEQYF.

The V gene is TRBV2, the J gene TRBJ2-3, with D unresolved. V lost 2 bases and J lost 4, with 16 bases in between. The CDR3 is made up of 16 amino acids. Germline V lookup: CDR1 SNHLY, CDR2 FYNNEI. CDR3 amino acids: CASSELFERGADTQYF. The CDR3 DNA is TGTGCCAGCAGTGAATTATTCGAGCGTGGAGCAGATACGCAGTATTTT.

The gene calls are TRBV7-3 and TRBJ2-2; D call uncertain. The V gene's germline CDR1 is SGHTA and CDR2 FQGTGA. Trimming shortened V by 5 bases and J by 4 bases, and 14 bases separated the two germline ends. The CDR3 length is 15 residues. This chain's CDR3 is CASSPHTVGTGELFF. The CDR3 region has the DNA TGTGCCAGCAGCCCACACACGGTCGGCACCGGGGAGCTGTTTTTT.

The J gene is TRBJ2-6, the V gene TRBV27; TRBD2 matches at 7 bases. The CDR3 has 14 amino acids. Germline trimming cut 8 bases from V and 2 bases from J; bases unmatched to any gene: 3. The germline CDR1 and CDR2 sequences are MNHEY and SMNVEV (reference sequence). This chain's CDR3 is CASRAGAGANVLTF. The CDR3 DNA is TGTGCCAGCCGGGCGGGGGCTGGGGCCAACGTCCTGACTTTC.

The chain links TRBV7-9 to TRBJ1-1; 8 positions agree with TRBD1. The CDR3 runs 13 residues. Germline V gene lookup returns CDR1 SEHNR and CDR2 FQNEAQ (reference sequence). The ends lost 5 bases at V and 5 bases at J; junction bases unmatched: 4. The CDR3 coding sequence is TGTGCCAGCAGCCGTCGGACAGGGACTGAAGCTTTCTTT. Residues: CASSRRTGTEAFF.

J is TRBJ2-7 and V is TRBV5-5; D is undetermined. Germline CDR1 reads SGHKS; CDR2 reads YYEKEE (reference sequence). The CDR3 is 13 amino acids. Trimming stripped 1 base from V and 0 bases from J, with 5 bases between. The CDR3 loop reads CASSLTASYEQYF. The CDR3 DNA reads as TGTGCCAGCAGCTTGACAGCCTCCTACGAGCAGTACTTC. The variable domain in full, with the rest retrieved from reference TRBV5-5 and TRBJ2-7, is DAGVTQSPTHLIKTRGQQVTLRCSPISGHKSVSWYQQVLGQGPQFIFQYYEKEERGRGNFPDRFSARQFPNYSSELNVNALLLGDSALYLCASSLTASYEQYFGPGTRLTVT.

CDR3 nucleotides: TGTGCCAGTAGCATGGGGGGGAACACCGGGGAGCTGTTTTTT. Translation gives CASSMGGNTGELFF. V gene TRBV19 combines with J gene TRBJ2-2; D is possibly TRBD2 (6 bases). The ends were cut back, 6 bases at V and 1 base at J, with 9 bases in the middle. Germline CDR1 LNHDA, CDR2 SQIVND (reference sequence). This CDR3 region has 14 residues.

The chain employs TRBV29-1 and TRBJ2-1; 8 bases match TRBD2. V lost 6 bases, J lost 9 bases, and 13 bases stayed unmatched. The CDR3 length is 14 residues. CDR1 and CDR2 from the germline V gene are SQVTM and ANQGSEA. The CDR3 is CSVPGGEPTREQFF. The CDR3 DNA reads TGCAGCGTCCCCGGGGGGGAACCGACGCGTGAGCAGTTCTTC.

The chain recombines TRBV2 with TRBJ1-5; 8 bases are shared with TRBD1. CDR3 length: 14 residues. J lost 0 bases, V lost 6 bases, and 1 base had no gene match. The germline CDR1 and CDR2 sequences are SNHLY and FYNNEI. CDR3 nucleotides: TGTGCCAGCAGCGGACAGGGTAGCAATCAGCCCCAGCATTTT. Its translation is CASSGQGSNQPQHF.